This is a list of T cell receptor beta chains from one sample in a study of siplizumab effects on memory and regulatory T cells. Some clones are missing from TCRdb's copy, which holds only in-frame ones; the method was immunoSEQ multiplex PCR. Seen here are 85,000 to 130,000 clones, 93% observed once, and the top ten hold approximately 0.58%. Sequencing was carried out using Tregs sorted from blood. These TCRs come from a human donor in good health. Both conserved end residues are part of each CDR3. Each record gives: clone size, V gene, J gene, D gene, CDR3 protein, CDR3 DNA. D genes are given only for firm matches. Only some rows state a clone size, as once, few, many or a class for expanded clones.

clone size: NA
V gene: TRBV10-3
J gene: TRBJ2-1
D gene: NA
CDR3 protein: CAISVERRSYNEQFF
CDR3 DNA: TGTGCCATCAGTGTTGAACGGAGGTCCTACAATGAGCAGTTCTTC

clone size: NA
V gene: TRBV5-1
J gene: TRBJ1-4
D gene: NA
CDR3 protein: CASSRYGAQTNEKLFF
CDR3 DNA: TGCGCCAGCAGCCGCTACGGGGCGCAGACTAATGAAAAACTGTTTTTT

clone size: once
V gene: TRBV6-1
J gene: TRBJ1-1
D gene: NA
CDR3 protein: CASSNWRNTEAFF
CDR3 DNA: TGTGCCAGCAGTAATTGGAGGAACACTGAAGCTTTCTTT

clone size: NA
V gene: TRBV30
J gene: TRBJ2-1
D gene: NA
CDR3 protein: CAWSVRRRSSYNEQFF
CDR3 DNA: TGTGCCTGGAGTGTACGGCGGAGAAGCTCCTACAATGAGCAGTTCTTC

clone size: NA
V gene: TRBV5-5
J gene: TRBJ1-1
D gene: NA
CDR3 protein: CASSLEAGARTEAFF
CDR3 DNA: TGTGCCAGCAGCTTGGAGGCGGGGGCGAGGACTGAAGCTTTCTTT

clone size: NA
V gene: TRBV5-1
J gene: TRBJ2-5
D gene: NA
CDR3 protein: CASSAWDLLQETQYF
CDR3 DNA: TGCGCCAGCAGCGCCTGGGACTTACTACAAGAGACCCAGTACTTC

clone size: NA
V gene: TRBV15
J gene: TRBJ1-2
D gene: NA
CDR3 protein: CATSSTGAPRNYGYTF
CDR3 DNA: TGTGCCACCAGCAGCACTGGAGCGCCTCGAAACTATGGCTACACCTTC

clone size: NA
V gene: TRBV9
J gene: TRBJ2-7
D gene: TRBD1
CDR3 protein: CASSVHSGTVPYEQYF
CDR3 DNA: TGTGCCAGCAGCGTTCACTCCGGGACAGTCCCCTACGAGCAGTACTTC

clone size: NA
V gene: TRBV19
J gene: TRBJ2-1
D gene: TRBD2
CDR3 protein: CASSPSGGAHEQFF
CDR3 DNA: TGTGCCAGTAGTCCTAGCGGGGGGGCCCATGAGCAGTTCTTC

clone size: NA
V gene: TRBV19
J gene: TRBJ1-4
D gene: NA
CDR3 protein: CASSTNTRTGSLRKLFF
CDR3 DNA: TGTGCCAGTAGTACCAATACCAGGACCGGGAGTTTGAGGAAACTGTTTTTT

clone size: NA
V gene: TRBV18
J gene: TRBJ1-2
D gene: NA
CDR3 protein: CASSPPHGGGYTF
CDR3 DNA: TGTGCCAGCTCACCACCGCACGGGGGAGGCTACACCTTC

clone size: NA
V gene: TRBV5-1
J gene: TRBJ2-7
D gene: NA
CDR3 protein: CASARHGTYDYEQYF
CDR3 DNA: TGCGCCAGCGCTAGACACGGGACGTACGACTACGAGCAGTACTTC

clone size: NA
V gene: TRBV7-3
J gene: TRBJ1-2
D gene: NA
CDR3 protein: CASSSPRGARDYGYTF
CDR3 DNA: TGTGCCAGCAGCTCACCCCGGGGGGCTCGAGACTATGGCTACACCTTC

clone size: NA
V gene: TRBV30
J gene: TRBJ2-7
D gene: TRBD1
CDR3 protein: CAWSPVGQGAYEQYF
CDR3 DNA: TGTGCCTGGAGCCCTGTAGGGCAGGGGGCTTACGAGCAGTACTTC

clone size: NA
V gene: TRBV6-1
J gene: TRBJ1-1
D gene: TRBD1
CDR3 protein: CASSSRGTGGTQAFF
CDR3 DNA: TGTGCCAGCAGTAGCCGAGGGACAGGGGGTACTCAAGCTTTCTTT

clone size: NA
V gene: TRBV9
J gene: TRBJ2-2
D gene: NA
CDR3 protein: CASSPMTVGTGELFF
CDR3 DNA: TGTGCCAGCAGCCCTATGACGGTGGGCACCGGGGAGCTGTTTTTT

clone size: NA
V gene: TRBV5-6
J gene: TRBJ1-4
D gene: NA
CDR3 protein: CASSLTTNEKLFF
CDR3 DNA: TGTGCCAGCAGCTTGACAACTAATGAAAAACTGTTTTTT

clone size: few
V gene: TRBV9
J gene: TRBJ1-1
D gene: NA
CDR3 protein: CASSVDMNTEAFF
CDR3 DNA: TGTGCCAGCAGCGTAGACATGAACACTGAAGCTTTCTTT

clone size: NA
V gene: TRBV2
J gene: TRBJ2-7
D gene: NA
CDR3 protein: CASTRSRQSSYEQYF
CDR3 DNA: TGTGCCAGCACCCGATCCAGACAGAGCTCCTACGAGCAGTACTTC

clone size: NA
V gene: TRBV18
J gene: TRBJ1-2
D gene: NA
CDR3 protein: CASSRTGYGYTF
CDR3 DNA: TGTGCCAGCTCACGCACAGGGTATGGCTACACCTTC

clone size: NA
V gene: TRBV5-4
J gene: TRBJ2-5
D gene: NA
CDR3 protein: CASSRRGPIQETQYF
CDR3 DNA: TGTGCCAGCAGCCGGAGGGGGCCGATCCAAGAGACCCAGTACTTC

clone size: NA
V gene: TRBV29-1
J gene: TRBJ2-1
D gene: TRBD2
CDR3 protein: CSVELAGEGSDEQFF
CDR3 DNA: TGCAGCGTTGAACTGGCGGGAGAGGGTTCCGATGAGCAGTTCTTC

clone size: NA
V gene: TRBV9
J gene: TRBJ1-4
D gene: NA
CDR3 protein: CASSVAPQANEKLFF
CDR3 DNA: TGTGCCAGCAGCGTAGCTCCCCAGGCTAATGAAAAACTGTTTTTT

clone size: NA
V gene: TRBV6-6
J gene: TRBJ2-5
D gene: TRBD2
CDR3 protein: CASTPAGGETQYF
CDR3 DNA: TGTGCCAGCACCCCAGCGGGAGGGGAGACCCAGTACTTC

clone size: once
V gene: TRBV6-5
J gene: TRBJ2-2
D gene: NA
CDR3 protein: CASSQPVNTGELFF
CDR3 DNA: TGTGCCAGCAGCCAACCGGTGAACACCGGGGAGCTGTTTTTT

clone size: once
V gene: TRBV18
J gene: TRBJ1-3
D gene: NA
CDR3 protein: CASSPLQSSGNTIYF
CDR3 DNA: TGTGCCAGCTCACCACTACAGAGCTCTGGAAACACCATATATTTT

clone size: once
V gene: TRBV6-1
J gene: TRBJ1-6
D gene: NA
CDR3 protein: CASRGLVPLHF
CDR3 DNA: TGTGCCAGCCGGGGGCTAGTACCCCTCCACTTT

clone size: NA
V gene: TRBV10-3
J gene: TRBJ1-6
D gene: NA
CDR3 protein: CAISEGRETYNSPLHF
CDR3 DNA: TGTGCCATCAGTGAGGGGAGGGAAACCTATAATTCACCCCTCCACTTT

clone size: NA
V gene: TRBV5-1
J gene: TRBJ2-2
D gene: NA
CDR3 protein: CASSENTGELFF
CDR3 DNA: TGCGCCAGCAGCGAGAACACCGGGGAGCTGTTTTTT

clone size: NA
V gene: TRBV19
J gene: TRBJ1-2
D gene: NA
CDR3 protein: CASRSRTAPYYGYTF
CDR3 DNA: TGTGCCAGCCGGTCCAGGACAGCTCCTTACTATGGCTACACCTTC

clone size: NA
V gene: TRBV4-1
J gene: TRBJ2-2
D gene: TRBD2
CDR3 protein: CASSLQPGLPAGELFF
CDR3 DNA: TGCGCCAGCAGCCTCCAGCCGGGACTACCCGCCGGGGAGCTGTTTTTT

clone size: NA
V gene: TRBV5-1
J gene: TRBJ1-2
D gene: NA
CDR3 protein: CASSLGASRANYGYTF
CDR3 DNA: TGCGCCAGCAGCTTGGGCGCGTCACGAGCTAACTATGGCTACACCTTC

clone size: NA
V gene: TRBV18
J gene: TRBJ2-5
D gene: TRBD2
CDR3 protein: CASSPPRVAGDEETQYF
CDR3 DNA: TGTGCCAGCTCACCACCCAGGGTAGCGGGAGATGAAGAGACCCAGTACTTC

clone size: NA
V gene: TRBV21-1
J gene: TRBJ1-1
D gene: NA
CDR3 protein: CASSKVIEKKRIMNTEAFF
CDR3 DNA: TGTGCCAGCAGCAAAGTAATTGAGAAGAAAAGAATTATGAACACTGAAGCTTTCTTT

clone size: NA
V gene: TRBV5-4
J gene: TRBJ2-1
D gene: TRBD2
CDR3 protein: CASSGLAGLSSYNEQFF
CDR3 DNA: TGTGCCAGCTCCGGACTAGCGGGATTGAGCTCCTACAATGAGCAGTTCTTC

clone size: NA
V gene: TRBV19
J gene: TRBJ2-2
D gene: NA
CDR3 protein: CASSIEAVMGELFF
CDR3 DNA: TGTGCCAGTAGTATAGAGGCTGTCATGGGGGAGCTGTTTTTT

clone size: NA
V gene: TRBV9
J gene: TRBJ2-5
D gene: NA
CDR3 protein: CASSASGEGATQYF
CDR3 DNA: TGTGCCAGCAGCGCATCAGGGGAGGGGGCGACCCAGTACTTC

clone size: NA
V gene: TRBV28
J gene: TRBJ2-5
D gene: NA
CDR3 protein: CASRTTGLGETQYF
CDR3 DNA: TGTGCCAGCAGGACAACGGGACTGGGAGAGACCCAGTACTTC

clone size: NA
V gene: TRBV18
J gene: TRBJ1-1
D gene: TRBD1
CDR3 protein: CASSPQSSGTGWDSEAFF
CDR3 DNA: TGTGCCAGCTCACCACAATCGTCTGGGACAGGATGGGATTCTGAAGCTTTCTTT